The entry that follows covers one TCR beta chain sequence. Its antigen remains unknown. The data originate from a study of shared clonotypes between healthy human individuals. Looking at the study overall: Researchers drew samples from two women and a few men aged 18 to 49.

Clones were read by immunoSEQ multiplex PCR, and TCRdb kept only the in-frame ones, dropping some. The sample has about 700,000 clones; about 90% are singletons. Cells designated naive CD8 were CD45RO-negative and were positively selected for CCR7, with terminally differentiated effector memory CD45RA+ cells excluded. The CDR3 consists of 16 residues. Per the germline V gene, CDR1 is MGHRA and CDR2 is YSYEKL. Trimming stripped 2 bases from V and 3 bases from J, with 16 bases between. Notes on the study in general: The four-donor shared clonotypes exceeded non-shared clonotypes in generation probability, with non-shared ones scoring lower.

This TCR was sampled from a man aged 30 to 39 in good health. Sequencing was done on a sample of naive CD8+ T cells sorted from blood. The rearrangement joins TRBV4-1 to TRBJ1-1; D is perhaps TRBD1 (6 bases). The CDR3 reads CASSQRGGTQYTEAFF. The CDR3 DNA sequence: TGCGCCAGCAGCCAACGGGGGGGGACACAATACACTGAAGCTTTCTTT.